The 17 T cell receptor beta chains below were found in one sample sequenced in a study of CD8+CD57+ T cells in acquired aplastic anemia. The template for TCR beta VDJ and CDR3 sequence profiling was genomic DNA. TCRdb used MiXCR to reprocess the reads, holding one entry per CDR3 protein. This table has fewer than 100,000 distinct CDR3 sequences, 40% to 55% appearing once. Input material: sorted CD4+, CD8+, or CD8+CD57+ T cells (not recorded which) from PBMCs. The receptors were gathered from a human donor in good health, serving as a control.

This clonotype was counted ten times or more. The rearrangement links TRBV7-9 to TRBJ1-1; D uncertain. CDR1 and CDR2 (germline): SEHNR, FQNEAQ (reference sequence). The CDR3 is 14 amino acids. Trimming cost V 4 bases and J 7 bases, with 16 bases left between them. The CDR3 spells CASSSDARAFEAFF. The CDR3, as DNA: TGTGCCAGCAGCTCGGACGCCCGGGCCTTTGAAGCTTTCTTT. Variable domain in full (rest from reference TRBV7-9 and TRBJ1-1): DTGVSQNPRHKITKRGQNVTFRCDPISEHNRLYWYRQTLGQGPEFLTYFQNEAQLEKSRLLSDRFSAERPKGSFSTLEIQRTEQGDSAMYLCASSSDARAFEAFFGQGTRLTVV.

This clonotype showed up just a few times. This chain connects TRBV7-6 to TRBJ2-5; D not certain. With 3 bases removed from V and 1 base from J, the gap between germline ends came to 6 bases. Germline values: CDR1 SGHVS, CDR2 FNYEAQ. The CDR3 loop spans 13 amino acids. CDR3 residues: CASSFGVQETQYF. The DNA of the CDR3 is TGTGCCAGCAGCTTTGGGGTCCAAGAGACCCAGTACTTC.

This clonotype was counted ten times or more. The J gene is TRBJ2-7, the V gene TRBV11-3, with D maybe TRBD2 (6 bases). The V end lost 1 base, the J end lost 2 bases, and 9 bases lay between the germline ends. CDR3 size: 14 residues. Germline assignment: CDR1 SGHNT and CDR2 YENEEA. CDR3 loop: CASSLGSSAYEQYF. In nucleotides, the CDR3 is TGTGCCAGCAGCTTAGGTTCTAGCGCCTACGAGCAGTACTTC.

Regarding this clonotype: A read error may explain this, as a much larger clone is one base away. V and J are TRBV20-1 and TRBJ2-2, with 11 bases lining up with TRBD2. Germline V gene data show CDR1 as DFQATT and CDR2 as SNEGSKA (reference sequence). The CDR3 extends over 17 amino acids. CDR3 sequence (DNA): TGCAGTGCTAGAGGCTCTAGCGGGGGGCGTATCACCGGGGGGCTGTTTTTT. This codes for CSARGSSGGRITGGLFF.

This clonotype turned up a few times. Being one base from a much bigger clone, this may be a read error. The chain carries TRBV19 and TRBJ1-1; 8 bases fit TRBD1. CDR1 LNHDA and CDR2 SQIVND come from the germline V gene (reference sequence). There are 17 residues in the CDR3. The junction had 15 bases not matched to a gene; V was cut back by 8 bases and J by 1 base. The CDR3 bases are TGTGCCAGTGGTAATTCCGGACAGGGTTGGGGGAACACTGAAGCTTTCTTT. Its translation: CASGNSGQGWGNTEAFF.

This clonotype has a count of ten or more. CDR3 DNA: TGTGCCACCAGTGGAGGTGCCCGGCAGCCCCAGCATTTT. Its protein is CATSGGARQPQHF. This sequence joins TRBV24-1 and TRBJ1-5; D is unclear. CDR1 and CDR2 (germline): KGHDR, SFDVKD. The CDR3 covers 13 residues. Trimming stripped 5 bases from V and 7 bases from J, with 11 bases between.

The chain has TRBV11-3 and TRBJ2-7, with 9 bases identical to TRBD1. The CDR3 covers 15 residues. Germline lookup yields CDR1 SGHNT and CDR2 YENEEA. The V and J ends lost 1 base and 6 bases, in that order; junction bases with no gene match: 7. CDR3 DNA: TGTGCCAGCAGCTTAGGTCGGGACAGGGAAGGCGAGCAGTACTTC. This codes for CASSLGRDREGEQYF.

The gene calls are TRBV2 and TRBJ1-3, with D uncertain. CDR3 length: 12 residues. V lost 8 bases and J lost 3, with 8 bases in between. Germline-derived CDR1 and CDR2 are SNHLY and FYNNEI. The CDR3 bases are TGTGCCAGCTCGTCTAATGGAAACACCATATATTTT. Translation: CASSSNGNTIYF.

Many counts were recorded for this clonotype. The CDR3 DNA reads TGTGCCAGCAGCTGGGATGGAGCTAACTATGGCTACACCTTC. It is translated as CASSWDGANYGYTF. The rearrangement joins TRBV5-4 to TRBJ1-2; D unresolved. V lost 3 bases and J 0 bases, leaving 9 bases between the germline ends. From germline, CDR1 is SGHNT and CDR2 YYREEE (reference sequence). This CDR3 is built from 14 residues.

This clonotype was seen at least ten times. The rearrangement links TRBV20-1 to TRBJ2-1; D is unresolved. Looked up from germline, CDR1 is DFQATT and CDR2 is SNEGSKA (reference sequence). The CDR3 contains 13 residues. The V end lost 0 bases, the J end lost 5 bases, and 8 bases lay between the germline ends. CDR3 DNA sequence: TGCAGTGCTAGAGATGGGCAGCACAATGAGCAGTTCTTC. Protein: CSARDGQHNEQFF.

The J gene is TRBJ2-1, the V gene TRBV12-3 or TRBV12-4; TRBD1 might be the D (6 bases). The CDR3 totals 14 residues. Trimming left V 5 bases short and J 6 bases short, with 14 bases between. The CDR3 DNA sequence: TGTGCCAGCAGTCGTCCCGGGACACTCAATGAGCAGTTCTTC. It yields the protein CASSRPGTLNEQFF.

The chain has TRBV25-1 and TRBJ1-6, with 7 bases matching TRBD1. The CDR3 contains 14 residues. The trim removed 5 bases at V and 9 bases at J, leaving 7 bases unmatched. Per germline, CDR1 MGHDK and CDR2 SYGVNS. CDR3 amino acids: CASSTQGGTSPLHF. Written as DNA, the CDR3 is TGTGCCAGCAGTACTCAGGGGGGAACTTCACCCCTCCACTTT.

This clonotype was detected only once. The chain employs TRBV29-1 and TRBJ1-1; TRBD1 matches 8 bases. CDR3 length: 12 residues. Germline values: CDR1 SQVTM, CDR2 ANQGSEA. Trimming took 5 bases from V and 7 from J; bases not matched to a gene: 6. CDR3 nucleotide sequence: TGCAGCGTTCGGACAGGGACGATTGAAGCTTTCTTT. It encodes CSVRTGTIEAFF. Variable domain in full (rest from reference TRBV29-1 and TRBJ1-1): SAVISQKPSRDICQRGTSLTIQCQVDSQVTMMFWYRQQPGQSLTLIATANQGSEATYESGFVIDKFPISRPNLTFSTLTVSNMSPEDSSIYLCSVRTGTIEAFFGQGTRLTVV.

This clonotype was counted many times. This sequence joins TRBV12-3 or TRBV12-4 and TRBJ1-1, with TRBD1 matching 8 bases. CDR3 length: 11 amino acids. The ends lost 7 bases at V and 10 bases at J; junction bases unmatched: 5. CDR3: CASTWTGSAFF. As DNA, the CDR3 is TGTGCCAGCACCTGGACAGGGTCAGCTTTCTTT.

This sequence joins TRBV10-1 and TRBJ1-4; possibly TRBD1 for D (6 bases). The CDR3 sequence is 18 residues long. Deletions cut 7 bases from V and 7 bases from J, with 28 bases between. Germline V CDR1 and CDR2: WNHNN, SYGVQD (reference sequence). CDR3 nucleotides: TGCGCCAGCACGATCGACCGGGGGCCTTATTTGGTCGGTGAAAAACTGTTTTTT. Its protein is CASTIDRGPYLVGEKLFF.

The table lists this clonotype with many counts. The gene calls are TRBV4-1 and TRBJ2-1, with 11 bases fitting TRBD2. The germline V gene encodes CDR1 MGHRA and CDR2 YSYEKL. This CDR3 is 15 amino acids long. The V gene end was trimmed by 6 bases and the J gene end by 7 bases; junction bases not matched to a gene: 8. Written as DNA, the CDR3 is TGCGCCAGCAGTCCCGGGGCTAGCGGGGGGAATGAGCAGTTCTTC. Protein product: CASSPGASGGNEQFF.

J is TRBJ1-1 and V is TRBV20-1; unclear D gene. The germline gives CDR1 DFQATT, CDR2 SNEGSKA (reference sequence). The CDR3 covers 12 residues. V shed 2 bases and J shed 5 bases, with 9 bases lying between them. In DNA, the CDR3 is TGCAGTGCTAGAAAGGCCGATACTGAAGCTTTCTTT. It translates to CSARKADTEAFF.